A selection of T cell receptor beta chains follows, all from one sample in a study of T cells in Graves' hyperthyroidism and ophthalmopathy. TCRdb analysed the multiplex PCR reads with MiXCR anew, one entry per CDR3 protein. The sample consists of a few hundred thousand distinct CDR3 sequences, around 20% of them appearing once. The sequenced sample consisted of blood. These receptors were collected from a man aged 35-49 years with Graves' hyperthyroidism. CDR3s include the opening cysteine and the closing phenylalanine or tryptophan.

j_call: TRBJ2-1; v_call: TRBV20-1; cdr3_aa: CRIVGGSDNEQFF
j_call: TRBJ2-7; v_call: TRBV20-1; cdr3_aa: CSARGGWAEQYF
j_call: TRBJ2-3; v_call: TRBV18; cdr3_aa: CASSPPVTGYRDTQYF
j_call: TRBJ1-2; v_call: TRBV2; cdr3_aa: CASSETRGDYGYTF
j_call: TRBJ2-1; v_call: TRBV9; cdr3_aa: CASGKYYNEQFF
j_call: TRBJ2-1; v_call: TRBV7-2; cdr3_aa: CASSEGLAGDYDEQFF
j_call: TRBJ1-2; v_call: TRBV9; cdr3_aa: CASSPTDYGYTF
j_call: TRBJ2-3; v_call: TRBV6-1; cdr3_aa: CASSYRGRDTQYF
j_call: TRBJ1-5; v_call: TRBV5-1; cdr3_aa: CASSQGQGADQPQHF
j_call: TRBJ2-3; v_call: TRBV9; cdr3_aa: CASRDERGTDTQYF
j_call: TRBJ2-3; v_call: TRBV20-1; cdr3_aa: CSVNVGTADTQYF
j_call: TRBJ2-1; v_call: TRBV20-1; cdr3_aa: CSARDPLGPSYNEQFF
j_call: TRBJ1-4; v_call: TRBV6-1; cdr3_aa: CASRDRGGGEKLFF
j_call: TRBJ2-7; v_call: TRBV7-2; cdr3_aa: CASSLGVRFEQYF
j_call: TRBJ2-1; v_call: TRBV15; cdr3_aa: CATSRDWGGEQFF
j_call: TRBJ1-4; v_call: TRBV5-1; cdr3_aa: CASSPGQFVNEKLFF
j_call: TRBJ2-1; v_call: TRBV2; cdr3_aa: CASSERGGRNNEQFF
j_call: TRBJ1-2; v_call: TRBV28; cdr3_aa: CASSSPDRGNTF